This TCR beta chain was sequenced in a study of cytomegalovirus exposure and HLA in healthy donors. The study's findings and limits: A later analysis appeared to link common viral pathogens to several of the most significant clusters. Immune exposure data for these donors was limited to CMV serostatus. Across donors, sequencing depth was assumed by presence/absence analyses to be roughly uniform.

The CDR3 spans 17 residues. After removal of 0 bases from V and 3 bases from J, the junction contained 5 bases not matched to a gene. Germline CDR1 and CDR2: MNHNS and SASEGT. In the case of this clone: The antigen is undetermined.

It was with 60 Vbeta and 13 Jbeta primers that the PCR ran. Only in-frame clones appear in the TCRdb table, and some are missing; sequencing was by immunoSEQ multiplex PCR. The table includes over 150,000 clones, roughly 80% detected once. This clonotype was obtained from a human donor in good health. The sequencing sample was made of PBMCs. The chain recombines TRBV6-1 with TRBJ2-3, with 11 positions matching TRBD2. The CDR3 bases are TGTGCCAGCAGTGAAGCACTTAGCGGGGGGGTAACAGATACGCAGTATTTT. Its translation is CASSEALSGGVTDTQYF.